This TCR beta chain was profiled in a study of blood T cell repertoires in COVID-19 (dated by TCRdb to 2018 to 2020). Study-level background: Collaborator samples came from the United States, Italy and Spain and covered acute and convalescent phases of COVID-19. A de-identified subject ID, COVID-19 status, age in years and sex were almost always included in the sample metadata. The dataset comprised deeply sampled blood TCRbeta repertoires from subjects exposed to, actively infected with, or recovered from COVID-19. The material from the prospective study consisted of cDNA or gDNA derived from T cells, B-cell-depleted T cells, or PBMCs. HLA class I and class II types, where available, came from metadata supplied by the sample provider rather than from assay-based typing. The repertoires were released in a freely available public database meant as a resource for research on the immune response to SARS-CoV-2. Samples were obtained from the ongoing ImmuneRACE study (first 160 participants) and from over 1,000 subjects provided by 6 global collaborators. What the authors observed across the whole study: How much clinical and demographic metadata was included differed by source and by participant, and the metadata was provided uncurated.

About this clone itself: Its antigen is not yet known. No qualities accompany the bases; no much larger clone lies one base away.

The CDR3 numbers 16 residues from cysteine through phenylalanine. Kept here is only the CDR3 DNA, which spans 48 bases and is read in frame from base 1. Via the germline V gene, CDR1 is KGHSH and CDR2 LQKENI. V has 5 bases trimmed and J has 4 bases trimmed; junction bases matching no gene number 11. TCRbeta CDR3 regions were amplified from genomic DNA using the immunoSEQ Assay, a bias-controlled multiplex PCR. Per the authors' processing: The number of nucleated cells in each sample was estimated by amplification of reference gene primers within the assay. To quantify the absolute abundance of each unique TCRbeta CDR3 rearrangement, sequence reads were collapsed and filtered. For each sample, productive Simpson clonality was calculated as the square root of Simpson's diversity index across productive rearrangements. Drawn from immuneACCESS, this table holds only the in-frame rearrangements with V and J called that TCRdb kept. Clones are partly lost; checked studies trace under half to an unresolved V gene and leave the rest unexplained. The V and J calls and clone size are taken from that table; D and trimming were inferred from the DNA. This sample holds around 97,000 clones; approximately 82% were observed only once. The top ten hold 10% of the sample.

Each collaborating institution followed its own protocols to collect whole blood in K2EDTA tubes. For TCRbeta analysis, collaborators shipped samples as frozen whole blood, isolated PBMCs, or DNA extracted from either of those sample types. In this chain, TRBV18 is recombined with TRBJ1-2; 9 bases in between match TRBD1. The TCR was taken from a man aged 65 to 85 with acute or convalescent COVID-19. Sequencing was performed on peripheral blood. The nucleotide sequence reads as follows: TGTGCCAGCTCAACTTTTGACAGGGGGGGTAGCTATGGCTACACCTTC. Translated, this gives CASSTFDRGGSYGYTF.